Sequencing of this T cell receptor beta chain was carried out in a study of post-analysis software for immune sequencing data (dated by TCRdb to the mid-2010s). Study-wide context: Disease courses on record covered relapsing-remitting, secondary progressive and progressive-relapsing multiple sclerosis, though some patients had no subtype annotation. The patient repertoires were set against eleven to twelve previously published healthy control repertoires from donors whose ages ranged from roughly 6 to 26 years. A subset of samples was prepared in parallel using single-end sample barcoding, then pooled and co-amplified after Illumina adapter ligation.

The library came from PCR. Sequencing used an Illumina HiSeq 2500. To reduce PCR and sequencing biases, unique molecular identifiers were built into the TCR beta cDNA libraries. Every 1 to 10 million input T cells yielded approximately 500,000 cDNA molecules, meaning each molecule approximated one T cell. The patient libraries were prepared and sequenced with the same protocol used for the earlier healthy control dataset. Within a given batch, samples were prepared together, multiplexed and sequenced on the same HiSeq lane. The original methods were these. Raw barcoded reads were processed with MIGEC, and single-read molecular identifier groups were discarded before consensus assembly and CDR3 extraction. Clonotype tables were post-analysed with VDJtools, normalizing diversity by down-sampling all datasets to the smallest sample size. To correct batch-related cross-sample contamination, repertoire overlap clustering matched CDR3 amino acid sequences but not nucleotide sequences. TCRdb's own reprocessing of the public reads used fastp at Q25 and MiXCR and kept productive beta chains. Rows merge per CDR3 protein into single entries with the most common DNA and genes. The V and J calls here are based on TCRdb, not the publication. This sample lists a few hundred thousand distinct CDR3 sequences; 35% to 45% were detected once. Of the sample, under 9% is held by the ten largest clones.

TCR beta repertoires were profiled from peripheral blood of 10 to 15 young patients with multiple sclerosis to demonstrate the VDJtools post-analysis software. Multiple sclerosis patients were children and adolescents aged roughly 6 to 17 years. For this clonotype: Its antigen remains undetermined. One junction end does not reproduce the germline sequence, and a read error may be involved.

Results the study describes overall, beyond this receptor: The multiple sclerosis patient group was slightly younger than the control group. Strong co-clustering of samples prepared in the same batch was shown by direct clustering with F measure, prompting a batch-effect correction. Compared with controls, multiple sclerosis patients had significantly lower normalized Chao1 diversity, a finding suggesting substantial peripheral T-cell clonal expansion. Patients showed significantly higher frequencies than controls for about 5 TRBV segments, among them TRBV5-6, TRBV5-1 and TRBV20-1.

The CDR3 runs 13 residues from the cysteine to the phenylalanine. This entry keeps only the CDR3 DNA: 39 bases, framed from base 1. The sequence derives from a girl aged 2-10 years with multiple sclerosis. Recombination connected TRBV12-3 or TRBV12-4 to TRBJ1-1; 7 central nucleotides agree with TRBD1. The sample taken for sequencing was blood. CDR3 sequence: CASRLGGGTEAFF. In nucleotides, the sequence is TGTGCCAGCAGATTAGGGGGCGGCACTGAAGCTTTCTTT.